These 9 T cell receptor beta chains share one sample of origin, sequenced in a study of cytomegalovirus exposure and HLA in healthy donors. This PCR relied on a set of 60 Vbeta primers and 13 Jbeta primers. Libraries were prepared by immunoSEQ multiplex PCR; TCRdb keeps only in-frame clonotypes and omits some of them. The sample holds around 190,000 clones; roughly 85% are singletons and the top ten take nearly 4.5%. Sequencing was done on a sample of PBMCs. These receptors were taken from a woman in her twenties or thirties in good health and CMV-seropositive.

The rearrangement links TRBV7-9 to TRBJ1-5; D might be TRBD1 (5 bases). V lost 1 base and J 0 bases, leaving 16 bases between the germline ends. The CDR3 has 18 residues. The germline V gene encodes CDR1 SEHNR and CDR2 FQNEAQ (reference sequence). CDR3 in amino acids: CASSLGDWAVNSNQPQHF. The CDR3 coding sequence is TGTGCCAGCAGCTTAGGGGACTGGGCAGTTAATAGCAATCAGCCCCAGCATTTT.

The chain joins TRBV5-8 to TRBJ1-2; D unresolved. The germline V gene encodes CDR1 SGHTS and CDR2 YDEGEE. The CDR3 totals 17 residues. Trimming pared 0 bases from V and 2 bases from J, leaving 17 bases between. CDR3 DNA sequence: TGTGCCAGCAGCTTGGAAGACCTGAGGATACCGAACTATGGCTACACCTTC. This translates into CASSLEDLRIPNYGYTF.

V is TRBV6-1 and J is TRBJ2-5; 7 positions agree with TRBD1. With the DNA end fitting TRBJ2-7 better, the J assignment may be wrong. CDR3 length: 14 amino acids. In germline, CDR1 is MNHNS, CDR2 SASEGT. The CDR3 here is CASITKGGPYEQYF. The CDR3 region has the DNA TGTGCCAGCATTACCAAAGGGGGCCCCTACGAGCAGTACTTC.

The V gene is TRBV2, the J gene TRBJ1-1; D perhaps matches TRBD1 (5 bases). The germline V gene encodes CDR1 SNHLY and CDR2 FYNNEI. The CDR3 has 16 amino acids. V was pared by 1 base and J by 6 bases, with 18 bases between. This CDR3 is CASSEGMGGYWSEAFF. DNA for the CDR3: TGTGCCAGCAGTGAAGGAATGGGGGGGTATTGGTCTGAAGCTTTCTTT.

This chain links TRBV7-2 with TRBJ2-7; D is unresolved. V was pared by 1 base and J by 0 bases, with 7 bases between. Per the germline V gene, CDR1 is SGHTA and CDR2 is FQGNSA. This CDR3 contains 14 residues. CDR3 residues: CASSLGQSSYEQYF. CDR3 sequence (DNA): TGTGCCAGCAGCTTAGGGCAGTCCTCCTACGAGCAGTACTTC.

CDR3 region: CASSLVPFYEQYF. The CDR3 bases are TGTGCCAGCAGCTTAGTCCCTTTCTACGAGCAGTACTTC. The V gene is TRBV7-2, the J gene TRBJ2-7; no firm D call. The CDR3 length is 13 residues. The germline gives CDR1 SGHTA, CDR2 FQGNSA. V lost 1 base and J 3 bases, leaving 7 bases between the germline ends.

V and J are TRBV7-9 and TRBJ1-2, with TRBD1 matching 7 bases. The CDR3 totals 13 residues. V trimming: 5 bases; J trimming: 8 bases; junction bases outside the gene matches: 8. Germline lookup yields CDR1 SEHNR and CDR2 FQNEAQ (reference sequence). CDR3 bases: TGTGCCAGCAGCCGCGACAGGGACATGGGCTACACCTTC. Translation: CASSRDRDMGYTF. Full variable domain (missing parts from reference TRBV7-9 and TRBJ1-2): DTGVSQNPRHKITKRGQNVTFRCDPISEHNRLYWYRQTLGQGPEFLTYFQNEAQLEKSRLLSDRFSAERPKGSFSTLEIQRTEQGDSAMYLCASSRDRDMGYTFGSGTRLTVV.

The table lists this clone with a few counts. This chain connects TRBV5-4 to TRBJ2-3; 11 bases line up with TRBD2. The CDR3 length is 18 residues. The germline V gene encodes CDR1 SGHNT and CDR2 YYREEE (reference sequence). V dropped 4 bases and J dropped 0; count of bases not matched to a gene: 10. As DNA, the CDR3 is TGTGCCAGCAGCATCCCTAGCGGGGGGCTGAAGAGCACAGATACGCAGTATTTT. Translating it yields CASSIPSGGLKSTDTQYF.

This clone was seen a single time. J is TRBJ2-1 and V is TRBV9; 8 bases fit TRBD1. The germline V gene encodes CDR1 SGDLS and CDR2 YYNGEE. V gave up 4 bases and J gave up 7 bases; unmatched junction bases: 10. This CDR3 region has 15 residues. The CDR3 here is CASSPGQGFSNEQFF. As DNA, the CDR3 is TGTGCCAGCAGCCCCGGACAGGGATTTTCGAATGAGCAGTTCTTC.